The entry below gives a single T cell receptor (beta chain) sequence along with its context. Trimming removed 11 bases from V and 3 bases from J, with 16 bases in between. CDR1 is MNHEY and CDR2 is SVGAGI in the germline V gene. This CDR3 has 13 residues. This PCR relied on a set of 60 Vbeta primers and 13 Jbeta primers. Repertoires were generated with immunoSEQ multiplex PCR, while TCRdb's copy carries only in-frame clones and drops some. Of about 210,000 clones listed, approximately 86% are singletons. These data originate in a study of cytomegalovirus exposure and HLA in healthy donors. The chain employs TRBV6-5 and TRBJ1-2, with D perhaps TRBD1 (5 bases). Sequences were obtained from PBMCs. The clonotype comes from a woman aged 25-40 years in good health and CMV-seronegative. The CDR3 nucleotides are TGTGCCCGCGGACACCGGCGCGACTATGGCTACACCTTC. It yields the protein CARGHRRDYGYTF.